The TCR beta chain under discussion was sequenced for a study of shared clonotypes between healthy human individuals. CDR3 size: 15 residues. Per germline, CDR1 MDHEN and CDR2 SYDVKM. V was shortened by 4 bases and J by 0 bases, with 9 bases between the two germline ends. Generated by immunoSEQ multiplex PCR, the TCRdb table keeps only in-frame clones and is missing some. This table holds over a million clones, around 97% found once. Sequenced: naive CD4+ T cells sorted from blood. Subset denoted: CD45RA+ positively selected. J is TRBJ1-4 and V is TRBV28, with D unresolved. The receptor was derived from a man under 40 in good health. DNA of the CDR3: TGTGCCAGCAGTTATCCGGTGGCAACTAATGAAAAACTGTTTTTT. Amino acids: CASSYPVATNEKLFF.